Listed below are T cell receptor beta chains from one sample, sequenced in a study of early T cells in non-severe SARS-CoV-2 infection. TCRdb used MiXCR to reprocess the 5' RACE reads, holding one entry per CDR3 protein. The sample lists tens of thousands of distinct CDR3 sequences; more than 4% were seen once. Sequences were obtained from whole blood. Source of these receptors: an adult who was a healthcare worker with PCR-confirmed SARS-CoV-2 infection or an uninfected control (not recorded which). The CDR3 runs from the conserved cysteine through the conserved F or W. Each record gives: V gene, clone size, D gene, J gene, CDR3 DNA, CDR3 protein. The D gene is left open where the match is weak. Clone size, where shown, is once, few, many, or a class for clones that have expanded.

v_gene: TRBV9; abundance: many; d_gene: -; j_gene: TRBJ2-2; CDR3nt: TGTGCCAGCAGCGTAGTGTCCACCGGGGAGCTGTTTTTT; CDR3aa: CASSVVSTGELFF
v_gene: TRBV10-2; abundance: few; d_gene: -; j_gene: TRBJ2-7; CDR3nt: TGCGCCAGCAGTGAGTGGGAATCTGCATCCTACGAGCAGTACTTC; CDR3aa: CASSEWESASYEQYF
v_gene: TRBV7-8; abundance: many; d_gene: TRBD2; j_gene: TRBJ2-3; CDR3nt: TGTGCCAGCAGCTTTGCTAGCGGGGGGTCAGATACGCAGTATTTT; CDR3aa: CASSFASGGSDTQYF
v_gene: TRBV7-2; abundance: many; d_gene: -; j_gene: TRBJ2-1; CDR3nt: TGTGCCAGCAGTTATCGGGGCTCCTACAATGAGCAGTTCTTC; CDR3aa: CASSYRGSYNEQFF
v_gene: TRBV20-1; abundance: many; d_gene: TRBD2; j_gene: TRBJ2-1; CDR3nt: TGCAGTGCTAGAGATATGGGGGGGATTTACAATGAGCAGTTCTTC; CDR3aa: CSARDMGGIYNEQFF
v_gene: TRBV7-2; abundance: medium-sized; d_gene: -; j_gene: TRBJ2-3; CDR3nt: TGTGCCAGCAGCTTAGTAATAGGACAAAGCACAGATACGCAGTATTTT; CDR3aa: CASSLVIGQSTDTQYF
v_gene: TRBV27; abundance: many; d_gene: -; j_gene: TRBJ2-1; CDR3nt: TGTGCCAGCAGTTTATCACCCCCTTACAGCCCTCCCTACAATGAGCAGTTCTTC; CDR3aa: CASSLSPPYSPPYNEQFF
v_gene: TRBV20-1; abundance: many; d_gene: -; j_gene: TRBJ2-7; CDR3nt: TGCAGTGCTAGTTTCTCCTACGAGCAGTACTTC; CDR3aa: CSASFSYEQYF
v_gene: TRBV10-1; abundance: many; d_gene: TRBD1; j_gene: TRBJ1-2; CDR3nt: TGCGCCAGCAGTGACCACCCCGGACAGGGGGATGGCTACACCTTC; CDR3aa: CASSDHPGQGDGYTF
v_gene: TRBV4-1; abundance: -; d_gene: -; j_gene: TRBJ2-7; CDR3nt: TGCGCCAGCAGCCAAGGGTACAGACCCTACGAGCAGTACTTC; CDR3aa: CASSQGYRPYEQYF
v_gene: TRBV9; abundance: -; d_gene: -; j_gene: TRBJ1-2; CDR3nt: TGTGCCAGCAGCGTAGTCAGGATTTGGGATAACTATGGCTACACCTTC; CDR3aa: CASSVVRIWDNYGYTF
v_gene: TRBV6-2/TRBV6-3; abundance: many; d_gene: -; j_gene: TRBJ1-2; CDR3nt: TGTGCCAGCAGCTATATAGCAAACGATAACTATGGCTACACCTTC; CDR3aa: CASSYIANDNYGYTF
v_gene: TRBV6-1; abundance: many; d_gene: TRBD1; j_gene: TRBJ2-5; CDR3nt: TGTGCCAGCAGTGGGGGACAGGGACAAGAGACCCAGTACTTC; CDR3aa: CASSGGQGQETQYF
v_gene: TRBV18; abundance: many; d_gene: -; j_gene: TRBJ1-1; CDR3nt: TGTGCCAGCTCACCATTGGCTGAGGGCCGGTTAACTGAAGCTTTCTTT; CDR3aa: CASSPLAEGRLTEAFF
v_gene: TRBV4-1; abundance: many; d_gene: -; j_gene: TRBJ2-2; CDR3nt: TGCGCCAGCAGCCAGTCAGGACAACCCATGGGCGGGGAGCTGTTTTTT; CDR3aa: CASSQSGQPMGGELFF
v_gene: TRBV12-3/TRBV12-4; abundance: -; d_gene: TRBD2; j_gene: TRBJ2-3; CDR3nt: TGTGCCAGCAGTTTATGGTTGGCTAGCGGGGGGCAACGCACAGATACGCAGTATTTT; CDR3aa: CASSLWLASGGQRTDTQYF
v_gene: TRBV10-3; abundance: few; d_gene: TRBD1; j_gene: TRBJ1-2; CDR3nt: TGTGCCATCAGTGGACAGGGAGTTGGCTACACCTTC; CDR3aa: CAISGQGVGYTF
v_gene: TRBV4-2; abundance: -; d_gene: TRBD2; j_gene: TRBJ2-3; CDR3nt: TGTGCCAGCAGCCGATTAGCGGGGGGTAGCACAGATACGCAGTATTTT; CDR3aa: CASSRLAGGSTDTQYF
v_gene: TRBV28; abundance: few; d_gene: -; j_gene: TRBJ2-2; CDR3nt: TGTGCCAGCTACTCGGGGGCCGGGGAGCTGTTTTTT; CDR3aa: CASYSGAGELFF
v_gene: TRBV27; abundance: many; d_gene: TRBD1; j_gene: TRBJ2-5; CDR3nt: TGTGCCAGCAGTGGGACAGGGGGTTATTCAGAGACCCAGTACTTC; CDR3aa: CASSGTGGYSETQYF
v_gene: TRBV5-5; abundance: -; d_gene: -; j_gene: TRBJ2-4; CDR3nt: TGTGCCAGCAGCTTGGACCACCAAGCCAAAAACATTCAGTACTTC; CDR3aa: CASSLDHQAKNIQYF
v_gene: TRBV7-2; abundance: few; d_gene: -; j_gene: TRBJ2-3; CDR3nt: TGTGCCAGCAGCTTAGAGAGCCCAGATACGCAGTATTTT; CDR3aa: CASSLESPDTQYF
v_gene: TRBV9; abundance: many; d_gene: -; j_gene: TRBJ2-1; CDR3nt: TGTGCCAGCAGCGTAGATGCGGGGCCCTACAATGAGCAGTTCTTC; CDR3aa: CASSVDAGPYNEQFF
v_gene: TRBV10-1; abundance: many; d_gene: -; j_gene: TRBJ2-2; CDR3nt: TGCGCCAGCAGTGAGTCGACAACGGGGTCCGGGGAGCTGTTTTTT; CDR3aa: CASSESTTGSGELFF
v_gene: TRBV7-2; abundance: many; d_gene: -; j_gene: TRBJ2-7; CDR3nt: TGTGCCAGCAGCTTTTTCCCAGCAGCATCTGCCTACGAGCAGTACTTC; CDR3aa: CASSFFPAASAYEQYF
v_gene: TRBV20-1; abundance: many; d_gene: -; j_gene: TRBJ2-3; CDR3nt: TGCAGTGCTAGAGATAGTCTCGCGGGGTTCCACACAGATACGCAGTATTTT; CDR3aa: CSARDSLAGFHTDTQYF
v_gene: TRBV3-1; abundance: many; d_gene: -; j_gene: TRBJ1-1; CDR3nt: TGTGCCAGCAGCCAAGTACCCCGTGGGAGGAACACTGAAGCTTTCTTT; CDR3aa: CASSQVPRGRNTEAFF
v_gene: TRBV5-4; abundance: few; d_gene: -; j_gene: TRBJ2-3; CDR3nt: TGTGCCAGCAGTCCAGGGGGCACAGATACGCAGTATTTT; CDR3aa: CASSPGGTDTQYF
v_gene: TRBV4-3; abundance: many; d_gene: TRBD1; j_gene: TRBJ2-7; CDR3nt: TGCGCCAGCAGCCAAATTCGGACAGGATACTCCTACGAGCAGTACTTC; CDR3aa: CASSQIRTGYSYEQYF
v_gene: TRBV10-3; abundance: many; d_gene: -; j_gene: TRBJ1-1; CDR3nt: TGTGCCACAACAGGGAATGCTGAAGCTTTCTTT; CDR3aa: CATTGNAEAFF
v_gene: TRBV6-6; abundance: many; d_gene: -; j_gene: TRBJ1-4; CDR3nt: TGTGCCAGCAGTAAACCCCTGGTTCGGGAACTGTTTTTT; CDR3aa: CASSKPLVRELFF
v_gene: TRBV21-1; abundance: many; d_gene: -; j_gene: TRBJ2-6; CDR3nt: TGTGCCAGCAGCAACGGGCGTTCTGGGGCCAACGTCCTGACTTTC; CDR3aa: CASSNGRSGANVLTF
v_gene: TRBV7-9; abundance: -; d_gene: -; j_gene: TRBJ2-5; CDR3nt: TGTGCCAGCAGCTGGTTGGGAGGTCAGGAGACCCAGTACTTC; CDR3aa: CASSWLGGQETQYF
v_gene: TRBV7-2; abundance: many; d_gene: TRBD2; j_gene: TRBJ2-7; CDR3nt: TGTGCCAGCACCACCGGACTAGCGGGGGGGGCCCACGAGCAGTACTTC; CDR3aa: CASTTGLAGGAHEQYF
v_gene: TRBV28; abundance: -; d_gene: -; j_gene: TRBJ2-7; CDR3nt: TGTGCCAGCAGTTTCGGGGTCTACGAGCAGTACTTC; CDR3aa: CASSFGVYEQYF
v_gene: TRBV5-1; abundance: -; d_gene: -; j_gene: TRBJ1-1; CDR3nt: TGCGCCAGCAGCTTAAGTGGGGGCGCGGTGACTGAAGCTTTCTTT; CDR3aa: CASSLSGGAVTEAFF
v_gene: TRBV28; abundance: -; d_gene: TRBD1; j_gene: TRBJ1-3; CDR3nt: TGTGCCAGCAGTCCCACGTGGGGACAGGGAGTTGGAAACACCATATATTTT; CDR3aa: CASSPTWGQGVGNTIYF
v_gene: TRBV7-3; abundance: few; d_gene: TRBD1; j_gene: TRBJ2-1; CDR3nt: TGTGCCAGCAGCTTAGACAGGGGATCCTACAATGAGCAGTTCTTC; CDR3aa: CASSLDRGSYNEQFF
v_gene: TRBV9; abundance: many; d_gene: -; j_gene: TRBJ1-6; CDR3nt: TGTGCCAGTTCGAGTGGGGATTCACCCCTCCACTTT; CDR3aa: CASSSGDSPLHF
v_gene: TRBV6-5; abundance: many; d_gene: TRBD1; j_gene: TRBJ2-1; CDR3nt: TGTGCCAGCAGTTACTCGGAAGACAGGGTTGGGTACAATGAGCAGTTCTTC; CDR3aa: CASSYSEDRVGYNEQFF
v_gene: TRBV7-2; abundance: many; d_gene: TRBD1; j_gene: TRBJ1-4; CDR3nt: TGTGCCAGCAGCTTGACAGGGTCCCTTGAAAAACTGTTTTTT; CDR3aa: CASSLTGSLEKLFF
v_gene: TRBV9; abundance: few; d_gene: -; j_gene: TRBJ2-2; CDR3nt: TGTGCCAGCAGCCCGTCTAGAGCGGCCGGGGAGCTGTTTTTT; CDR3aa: CASSPSRAAGELFF
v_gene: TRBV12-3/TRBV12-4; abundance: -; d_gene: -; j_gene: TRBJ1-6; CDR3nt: TGTGCCAGCAGTCTCTACAGGGACGGTTCACCCCTCCACTTT; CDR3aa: CASSLYRDGSPLHF
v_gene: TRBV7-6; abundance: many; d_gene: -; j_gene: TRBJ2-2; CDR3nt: TGTGCCAGCAGCGCCAGGGAGAGGAGCACCGGGGAGCTGTTTTTT; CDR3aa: CASSARERSTGELFF
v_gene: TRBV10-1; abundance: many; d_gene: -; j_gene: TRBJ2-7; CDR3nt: TGCGCCAGCAGTGAGTCGACCGGGGGCCGGTACGAGCAGTACTTC; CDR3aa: CASSESTGGRYEQYF
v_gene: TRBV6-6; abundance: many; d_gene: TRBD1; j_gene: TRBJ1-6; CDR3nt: TGTGCCAGCATCTCCCGGGGACAGGGCAATTCACCCCTCCACTTT; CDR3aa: CASISRGQGNSPLHF
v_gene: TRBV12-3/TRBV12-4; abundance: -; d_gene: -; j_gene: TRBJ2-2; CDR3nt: TGTGCCAGCACCGCACCGGCCGGGGAGCTGTTTTTT; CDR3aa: CASTAPAGELFF
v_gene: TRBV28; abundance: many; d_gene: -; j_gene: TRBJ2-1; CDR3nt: TGTGCCAGCAGTTTATACGGGGGTGGCTCCTACAATGAGCAGTTCTTC; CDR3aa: CASSLYGGGSYNEQFF
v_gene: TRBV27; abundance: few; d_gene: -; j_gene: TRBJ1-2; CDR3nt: TGTGCCAGCGGGGGTGGACTACGCGCAGGATATGGCTACACCTTC; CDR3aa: CASGGGLRAGYGYTF
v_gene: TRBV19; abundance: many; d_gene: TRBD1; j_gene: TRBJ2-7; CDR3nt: TGTGCCAGTAGTCCTAGACAGGGAGCGCACTACGAGCAGTACTTC; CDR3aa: CASSPRQGAHYEQYF
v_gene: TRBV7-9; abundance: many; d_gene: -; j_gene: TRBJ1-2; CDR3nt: TGTGCCAGCAGCTTAGAAGCAGATCATGGCTACACCTTC; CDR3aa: CASSLEADHGYTF
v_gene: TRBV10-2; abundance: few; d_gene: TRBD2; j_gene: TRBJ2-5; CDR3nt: TGCGCCAGCACACTAGCGGGAGAGACCCAGTACTTC; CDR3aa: CASTLAGETQYF
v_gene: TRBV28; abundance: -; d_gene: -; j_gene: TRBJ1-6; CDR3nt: TGTGCCAGCAGTTCCACCTCCGAGGGGCCCTATAATTCACCCCTCCACTTT; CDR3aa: CASSSTSEGPYNSPLHF
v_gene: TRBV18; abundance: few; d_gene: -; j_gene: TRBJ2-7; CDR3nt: TGTGCCAGCTCACCAAGGCAGGGACACTACGAGCAGTACTTC; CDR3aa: CASSPRQGHYEQYF
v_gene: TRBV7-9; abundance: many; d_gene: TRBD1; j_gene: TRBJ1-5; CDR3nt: TGTGCCAGCAGCCGGACAGGGGACTCGCAGCCCCAGCATTTT; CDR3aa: CASSRTGDSQPQHF
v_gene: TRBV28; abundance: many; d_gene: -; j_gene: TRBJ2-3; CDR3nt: TGTGCCAGCAGCCGAACGCAGGGACCCTCAGATACGCAGTATTTT; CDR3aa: CASSRTQGPSDTQYF
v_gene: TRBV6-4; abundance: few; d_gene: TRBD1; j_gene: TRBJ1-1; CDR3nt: TGTGCCAGGGGGGGGGACAGGAACACTGAAGCTTTCTTT; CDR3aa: CARGGDRNTEAFF
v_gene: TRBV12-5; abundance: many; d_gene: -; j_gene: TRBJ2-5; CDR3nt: TGTGCTAGTGCCGCGCGAGAGACCCAGTACTTC; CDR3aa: CASAARETQYF
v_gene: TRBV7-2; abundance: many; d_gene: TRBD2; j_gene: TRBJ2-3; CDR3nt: TGTGCCAGCAGCTTAGGTAGCGGGTTCACAGATACGCAGTATTTT; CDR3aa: CASSLGSGFTDTQYF